The entry that follows covers one T cell receptor (beta chain) sequence. Its specificity is not known. This sample was taken from a study of T cell clonotyping in hematopoietic cell transplantation. The CDR3 is 10 amino acids. Per the germline V gene, CDR1 is GTSNPN and CDR2 is SVGIG (reference sequence). The method was immunoSEQ multiplex PCR; TCRdb's version includes in-frame clones alone and lacks a portion of them. The sample has roughly 11,000 clones; 89% are singletons. Study-level findings and limits: Pathologically expanded recipient clonotypes increased progressively from day 30 to day 180 as diversity fell. No sorting was done, leaving CD4 and CD8 contributions mixed. Graft donor and pretransplant recipient Inverse Simpson Index values predicted broader posttransplant TCR diversity.

Sequenced sample: peripheral blood mononuclear cells. This TCR came from a human donor who either received an allogeneic hematopoietic cell transplant for a myeloid malignancy or was a related donor (not recorded which). Some clones in this sample may be carry-over from other donors' samples. The chain couples TRBV30 to TRBJ2-5; D is unclear. CDR3 bases: TGTGCGGGGATATCGAAGACCCAGTACTTC. As protein: CAGISKTQYF. Using reference TRBV30 and TRBJ2-5 for the parts outside the CDR3, the full variable domain is SQTIHQWPATLVQPVGSPLSLECTVEGTSNPNLYWYRQAAGRGLQLLFYSVGIGQISSEVPQNLSASRPQDRQFILSSKKLLLSDSGFYLCAGISKTQYFGPGTRLLVL.